This T cell receptor (beta chain) was identified during a study of T cell changes during pregnancy in multiple sclerosis. The protocol was immunoSEQ multiplex PCR, while the TCRdb copy is restricted to in-frame clones and leaves out a portion. Of under 70,000 clones in the sample, around 92% were seen once. CDR1 is KGHSH and CDR2 is LQKENI in the germline V gene. CDR3 length: 15 amino acids. To note about this clone: An end of the junction differs from the germline gene, which may be a read error.

V and J are TRBV18 and TRBJ2-7, with 7 bases aligning to TRBD1. The starting material was CD4+ T cells from peripheral blood mononuclear cells, obtained after pregnancy. The source of this sequence is a female donor with multiple sclerosis, enrolled in a pregnancy study. The CDR3 loop reads CASSPPRTGSFEQYF. CDR3 sequence (DNA): TGTGCCAGCTCACCACCCCGGACAGGCTCCTTCGAGCAGTACTTC.